Presented here are 10 T cell receptor beta chains from one specimen sequenced in a study of CD8 T cells in Susac syndrome. After extraction with the RNeasy kit, about 0.5 to 1 ug of the RNA was reverse transcribed using random hexamers. TCRdb reprocessed the immunoSEQ multiplex PCR reads with MiXCR, giving one entry per CDR3 protein. The repertoire consists of around 190,000 distinct CDR3 sequences, with about 95% occurring once and the leading ten covering approximately 0.098%. Source material: CD4+ T cells from PBMCs. Receptors were obtained from a human donor in good health.

The chain couples TRBV7-2 to TRBJ2-2; maybe TRBD1 (6 bases). Deletions cut 4 bases from V and 1 base from J, with 13 bases between. The CDR3 totals 16 residues. The germline gives CDR1 SGHTA, CDR2 FQGNSA. The CDR3 DNA reads as TGTGCCAGCAGCTCCCAGGGGATCAGGAACACCGGGGAGCTGTTTTTT. Encoded protein: CASSSQGIRNTGELFF.

The chain joins TRBV18 to TRBJ2-7; 9 bases line up with TRBD1. CDR1 is KGHSH and CDR2 is LQKENI in the germline V gene. The CDR3 length is 14 residues. Trimming cost V 1 base and J 5 bases; bases outside gene matches: 3. CDR3 DNA sequence: TGTGCCAGCTCACCACTACAGGGGGCCAACGAGCAGTACTTC. It is translated as CASSPLQGANEQYF.

The chain links TRBV29-1 to TRBJ2-1; 9 bases match TRBD2. Losses at the gene ends were 5 bases for V and 5 bases for J; bases not matched to a gene: 10. Germline V gene sequence: CDR1 SQVTM, CDR2 ANQGSEA. CDR3 length: 15 residues. CDR3 residues: CSVLRLAVTNNEQFF. CDR3 in DNA: TGCAGCGTTTTGAGACTAGCGGTAACCAACAATGAGCAGTTCTTC.

The CDR3 region is CASSPNLGVNTEAFF. DNA of the CDR3: TGTGCCAGCAGCCCTAACTTGGGGGTTAACACTGAAGCTTTCTTT. V and J are TRBV11-2 and TRBJ1-1; weak D call: TRBD1 (5 bases). Germline loops: CDR1 SGHAT, CDR2 FQNNGV. CDR3 length equals 15 residues. The V gene lost 5 bases and the J gene lost 2 bases, with 15 bases spanning the gap. Filled out from reference TRBV11-2 and TRBJ1-1, the complete variable domain reads EAGVAQSPRYKIIEKRQSVAFWCNPISGHATLYWYQQILGQGPKLLIQFQNNGVVDDSQLPKDRFSAERLKGVDSTLKIQPAKLEDSAVYLCASSPNLGVNTEAFFGQGTRLTVV.

The V gene is TRBV20-1, the J gene TRBJ2-1; unclear D gene. V lost 3 bases to trimming and J lost 3 bases, with 9 bases between them. Germline lookup yields CDR1 DFQATT and CDR2 SNEGSKA (reference sequence). This CDR3 has 13 residues. The CDR3 protein is CSASLRSYNEQFF. CDR3 sequence (DNA): TGCAGTGCTAGTCTCAGGAGCTACAATGAGCAGTTCTTC.

The chain carries TRBV27 and TRBJ2-7; D perhaps matches TRBD1 (5 bases). CDR1 MNHEY and CDR2 SMNVEV come from the germline V gene (reference sequence). Trimming took 3 bases from V and 2 from J, leaving 11 bases between them. The CDR3 is made up of 14 amino acids. CDR3 sequence (DNA): TGTGCCAGCAGTTTGCAGGGATGGCCCTACGAGCAGTACTTC. Protein: CASSLQGWPYEQYF.

This chain uses TRBV2 with TRBJ2-5; a weak D match, TRBD1 (6 bases). Germline CDR1 reads SNHLY; CDR2 reads FYNNEI. V gave up 8 bases and J gave up 4 bases, with 14 bases separating them. The CDR3 runs to 13 residues. The CDR3 sequence is CASRNRERETQYF. CDR3 bases: TGTGCCAGCCGGAACAGGGAGAGAGAGACCCAGTACTTC.

The chain is built from TRBV27 and TRBJ2-7; D might be TRBD1 (6 bases). The CDR3 is 14 residues long. The germline V gene has CDR1 MNHEY and CDR2 SMNVEV (reference sequence). Trimming shortened V by 6 bases and J by 6 bases, and 18 bases separated the two germline ends. The CDR3 loop is CASRRTESRGEQYF. The CDR3 nucleotides read TGTGCCAGCAGGAGGACAGAAAGTAGGGGCGAGCAGTACTTC.

The rearrangement links TRBV9 to TRBJ1-2; 7 bases map to TRBD1. The CDR3 is 15 residues long. CDR1 and CDR2 from the germline V gene are SGDLS and YYNGEE. V lost 2 bases to trimming and J lost 4 bases; unmatched junction nucleotides: 8. CDR3 protein: CASSVPPGGPYGYTF. The CDR3 DNA reads as TGTGCCAGCAGCGTTCCGCCAGGGGGACCCTATGGCTACACCTTC.

The chain links TRBV30 to TRBJ2-7; D ambiguous. Germline lookup yields CDR1 GTSNPN and CDR2 SVGIG (reference sequence). Between the trimmed V and J ends, which lost 0 bases and 0 bases, there was a span of 9 bases. The CDR3 is made up of 14 amino acids. DNA for the CDR3: TGTGCCTGGAGTGTCTCCGACATCTCCTACGAGCAGTACTTC. Translated: CAWSVSDISYEQYF.